This TCR beta chain appears in the sequencing data of a study of shared T cell receptors in the human thymus. Assay: immunoSEQ multiplex PCR; the TCRdb copy retains only in-frame clones and omits some. This sample yields some 640,000 clones, of which around 87% are seen a single time; approximately 0.0097% belongs to the top ten. The V end lost 0 bases, the J end lost 3 bases, and 12 bases lay between the germline ends. The germline gives CDR1 LGHNA, CDR2 YSLEER. The CDR3 consists of 16 residues. These data also formed part of another study, on human thymus T cells.

The chain combines TRBV4-3 with TRBJ2-1, with no clear D. The clonotype was recovered from a boy under two years old with a congenital heart defect. Sequenced input: thymocytes. CDR3 loop: CASSQEARMGYNEQFF. DNA for the CDR3: TGCGCCAGCAGCCAAGAAGCCAGGATGGGCTACAATGAGCAGTTCTTC.